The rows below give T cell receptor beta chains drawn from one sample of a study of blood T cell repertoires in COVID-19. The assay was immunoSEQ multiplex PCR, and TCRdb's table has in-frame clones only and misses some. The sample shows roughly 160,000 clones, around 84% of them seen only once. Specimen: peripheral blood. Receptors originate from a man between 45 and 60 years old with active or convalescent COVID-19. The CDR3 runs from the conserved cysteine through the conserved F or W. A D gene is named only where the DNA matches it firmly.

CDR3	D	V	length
CASSEQRGLSYEQYF	TRBD2	TRBV2	15
CASSPYRDRGMDIYEQYF	TRBD1	TRBV18	18
CASSRPPGLSCSYEQYF	.	TRBV21-1	17
CASSYRDYGYTF	.	TRBV28	12
CASSFRTSGSGSNEQFF	TRBD2	TRBV7-2	17
CASSDWQGIGQPQHF	.	TRBV6-1	15
CASSLSGGGAGELFF	TRBD2	TRBV5-6	15
CASSVITGGRFF	TRBD1	TRBV2	12
CASSVGQGARYEQYF	TRBD1	TRBV9	15
CASNTPATGGNQPQHF	TRBD1	TRBV19	16
CASSRLAGSYEQYF	TRBD2	TRBV6-2/TRBV6-3	14
CASRLFGTGRSYEQYF	TRBD1	TRBV28	16
CASRDRDSYQPQHF	TRBD1	TRBV6-5	14
CASSPLTVATNEKLFF	.	TRBV2	16
CASSLMGSGNTGELFF	.	TRBV7-8	16
CASSSREGSQPQHF	.	TRBV19	14
CASSPKESEETQYF	.	TRBV7-9	14
CASSQGKVNQPQHF	.	TRBV19	14
CATSDARGQETQYF	.	TRBV24-1	14
CASSFPLTSGRYGELFF	TRBD2	TRBV6-2/TRBV6-3	17
CASSYAPGRNTEAFF	.	TRBV5-1	15
CSVEVGWGTEQFF	.	TRBV29-1	13
CASSKTGVGYTF	TRBD1	TRBV6-5	12
CASSQVDRDRGKLFF	TRBD1	TRBV4-1	15
CASSLGQGTGGELFF	TRBD1	TRBV5-1	15
CATSDLGQGASPLHF	TRBD1	TRBV24-1	15
CASSQDPVNTEAFF	.	TRBV4-2	14
CSASPSGKTNEQFF	.	TRBV20-1	14
CASSVRQGASYGYTF	TRBD1	TRBV28	15
CAISRTGGDNEQFF	TRBD1	TRBV10-3	14
CASSQGSSGTGETQYF	TRBD2	TRBV3-1/TRBV3-2	16
CASIYITRTSGTDTQYF	TRBD2	TRBV7-2	17
CASSQDSGREQFF	TRBD2	TRBV4-3	13
CASSQRTGVSNQPQHF	TRBD1	TRBV5-6	16
CASTAIGQGSYNEQFF	TRBD1	TRBV27	16
CASSLPEDYGYTF	.	TRBV10-2	13
CSVGDRGGGTDTQYF	TRBD1	TRBV29-1	15
CASSIFWGGDSYGYTF	.	TRBV19	16
CASSSMTGVNEKLFF	TRBD1	TRBV5-4	15
CASRQDNNQPQHF	.	TRBV2	13
CASRKDRAINEQYF	TRBD1	TRBV27	14
CATRQGAADTQYF	TRBD1	TRBV24-1	13
CASSLANYGYTF	.	TRBV7-2	12
CASSLAGNTEAFF	.	TRBV5-6	13
CASASSGRGEQYF	TRBD2	TRBV18	13
CASSQVKGAYGYTF	TRBD1	TRBV4-1	14
CATSRGTSGIETQYF	TRBD2	TRBV15	15
CASSEERTGEAFF	TRBD1	TRBV7-3	13
CASSLVARVMNTEAFF	.	TRBV7-2	16
CASSERQLNEKLFF	.	TRBV2	14
CASSAWDGGGVEYGYTF	.	TRBV9	17
CASSSITALALHF	.	TRBV5-6	13
CASSQDRGSEKLFF	TRBD1	TRBV5-4	14
CSVDGTGGNYGYTF	TRBD1	TRBV29-1	14
CSAPLPDRPRF	.	TRBV29-1	11